This T cell receptor beta chain is from a study of CD8 T cells in Susac syndrome. RNA was extracted with the RNeasy kit, and a quantity of 0.5 to 1 ug was reverse transcribed using random hexamers. An immunoSEQ multiplex PCR amplified TCR beta CDR3 over 54 Vbeta and 13 Jbeta. TCRdb redid the calling of the immunoSEQ multiplex PCR reads with MiXCR, one entry per CDR3 protein. This sample yields around 200,000 distinct CDR3 sequences, of which around 95% are seen a single time; approximately 0.09% belongs to the top ten. V lost 2 bases and J 0 bases, leaving 8 bases between the germline ends. This CDR3 has 14 residues. Germline V lookup: CDR1 SEHNR, CDR2 FQNEAQ (reference sequence).

Sequenced sample: CD4+ T cells from PBMCs. The sequence derives from a human donor with multiple sclerosis. The rearrangement joins TRBV7-9 to TRBJ2-7; D gene ambiguous. The CDR3 sequence is CASSLFASSYEQYF. Written as DNA, the CDR3 is TGTGCCAGCAGCTTATTCGCCAGCTCCTACGAGCAGTACTTC.